This entry concerns a single TCR beta chain. Assay: immunoSEQ multiplex PCR; the TCRdb copy retains only in-frame clones and omits some. The table has 16,000 or so clones, just over 85% seen once. The sample comes from a study of T cell repertoires in ileal Crohn's disease. Per germline, CDR1 SGHVS and CDR2 FQNEAQ. V lost 2 bases and J lost 6; bases outside the gene matches: 10. This CDR3 is built from 16 residues. This clonotype was obtained from an adult with Crohn's disease. The chain links TRBV7-8 to TRBJ2-1, with 7 bases matching TRBD2. The material sequenced was ileal tissue. CDR3 sequence (DNA): TGTGCCAGCAGCTTACCGGGGGGAGGGAGGGCCAATGAGCAGTTCTTC. Its translation is CASSLPGGGRANEQFF.